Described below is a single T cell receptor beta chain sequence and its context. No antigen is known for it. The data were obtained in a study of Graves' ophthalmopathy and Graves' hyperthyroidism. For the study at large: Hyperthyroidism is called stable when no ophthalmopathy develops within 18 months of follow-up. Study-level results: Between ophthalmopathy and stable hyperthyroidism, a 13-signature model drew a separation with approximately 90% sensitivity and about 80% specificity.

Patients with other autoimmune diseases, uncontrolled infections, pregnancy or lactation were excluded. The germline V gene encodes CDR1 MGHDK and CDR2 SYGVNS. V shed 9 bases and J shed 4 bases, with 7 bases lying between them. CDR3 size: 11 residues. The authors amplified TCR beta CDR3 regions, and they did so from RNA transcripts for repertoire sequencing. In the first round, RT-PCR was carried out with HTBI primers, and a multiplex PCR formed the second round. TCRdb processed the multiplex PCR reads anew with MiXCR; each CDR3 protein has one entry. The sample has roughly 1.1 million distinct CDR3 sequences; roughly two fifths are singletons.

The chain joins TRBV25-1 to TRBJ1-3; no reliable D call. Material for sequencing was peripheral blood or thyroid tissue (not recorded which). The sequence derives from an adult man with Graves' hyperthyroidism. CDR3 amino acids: CARAAGNTIYF. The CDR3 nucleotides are TGTGCCAGGGCGGCGGGAAACACCATATATTTT.